This T cell receptor beta chain derives from a study of control samples from healthy donors and cancer patients. The length of the CDR3 is 14 residues. Germline CDR1 SGHAT, CDR2 FQNNGV. The V end lost 5 bases, the J end lost 1 base, and 11 bases lay between the germline ends. Measured with immunoSEQ multiplex PCR; TCRdb has only the in-frame clones, and not every one. The sample has around 51,000 clones; about four fifths are singletons. The chain employs TRBV11-2 and TRBJ1-2; D unresolved. The sequenced material came from blood. The source of this sequence is a man between 65 and 80 years old in good health. The CDR3 protein is CASSDSANNYGYTF. CDR3 DNA sequence: TGTGCCAGCAGCGATTCGGCGAATAACTATGGCTACACCTTC.